Below, 18 T cell receptor beta chains from the same sample are listed, as sequenced in a study of T cell repertoires in cytomegalovirus infection. TCRdb itself ran the reads through MiXCR, one entry per CDR3 protein. The profile shows approximately 630,000 distinct CDR3 sequences, 24% of them singletons. Sequenced input: CD8+ T cells from PBMCs. The receptors originated from a human donor in good health (CMV status not recorded). Some clones in this sample may be carry-over from other donors' samples.

The chain has TRBV19 and TRBJ2-5, with 9 nucleotides matching TRBD1. V lost 10 bases to trimming and J lost 10 bases; unmatched junction nucleotides: 19. Per the germline V gene, CDR1 is LNHDA and CDR2 is SQIVND (reference sequence). The CDR3 is 15 amino acids. CDR3 sequence (DNA): TGTGCCACCGACCCACTGGGGACAGGGCCTCCGGTCCAGTACTTC. It specifies CATDPLGTGPPVQYF.

This clonotype was picked up a small number of times. Compared with germline, one end of the junction differs, possibly owing to a read error. This chain links TRBV5-6 with TRBJ2-4; 8 bases align to TRBD1. Germline assignment: CDR1 SGHDT and CDR2 YYEEEE. There are 13 residues in the CDR3. The CDR3 loop is CASSQGARNIQYF. The CDR3 DNA is TGTGCCAGCAGCCAGGGGGCCAGAAACATTCAGTACTTC.

This clonotype turned up a few times. The CDR3 nucleotides read TGCGCCAGCAGCCAAATTAGGACCCGAGAGCGGGGGCGATCCTACGAGCAGTACTTC. Translated, it gives CASSQIRTRERGRSYEQYF. The V gene is TRBV4-1, the J gene TRBJ2-7, with 8 bases matching TRBD2. Unmatched junction bases numbered 16, after V lost 2 bases and J lost 1 base. Per germline, CDR1 MGHRA and CDR2 YSYEKL. The length of the CDR3 is 19 residues.

The chain joins TRBV19 to TRBJ1-1; 7 bases match TRBD1. This CDR3 has 11 residues. V dropped 5 bases and J dropped 10; count of bases not matched to a gene: 4. The germline V gene has CDR1 LNHDA and CDR2 SQIVND (reference sequence). CDR3 region: CASSPRQGAFF. CDR3 DNA: TGTGCCAGTAGTCCACGACAGGGAGCTTTCTTT.

This clonotype was detected many times. The rearrangement uses TRBV7-2 and TRBJ2-1, with D unresolved. Germline lookup yields CDR1 SGHTA and CDR2 FQGNSA. The CDR3 consists of 12 residues. V was shortened by 3 bases and J by 9 bases, with 9 bases between the two germline ends. The DNA of the CDR3 is TGTGCCAGCAGCTTCTCACAGCTTGAGCAGTTCTTC. Amino acid sequence: CASSFSQLEQFF.

This clonotype was seen repeatedly, ten times or more. The chain couples TRBV7-2 to TRBJ1-1; 9 bases fit TRBD1. CDR3 length equals 17 residues. V shed 5 bases, J shed 3 bases, and the junction held 13 bases outside the gene matches. Germline CDR1 and CDR2: SGHTA and FQGNSA. The CDR3, as DNA: TGTGCCAGCAGCAGGGGGACAGGGTATATTCGGGACACTGAAGCTTTCTTT. It codes for CASSRGTGYIRDTEAFF. Complete variable domain (other parts from reference TRBV7-2 and TRBJ1-1): GAGVSQSPSNKVTEKGKDVELRCDPISGHTALYWYRQSLGQGLEFLIYFQGNSAPDKSGLPSDRFSAERTGGSVSTLTIQRTQQEDSAVYLCASSRGTGYIRDTEAFFGQGTRLTVV.

This clonotype has ten or more counts. The V and J genes are TRBV7-2 and TRBJ2-7; the D is unclear. CDR1 and CDR2 from the germline V gene are SGHTA and FQGNSA. The CDR3 has 14 amino acids. The ends were cut back, 5 bases at V and 2 bases at J, with 13 bases in the middle. The CDR3 bases are TGTGCCAGCAGCGACCCCAACAAAGCCTACGAGCAGTACTTC. Protein: CASSDPNKAYEQYF.

CDR3 coding DNA: TGTGCCAGCAGCTTAGGAGGCCAACCTGGGGGGGGGCAGTTCTTC. Its translation is CASSLGGQPGGGQFF. This rearrangement joins TRBV7-4 to TRBJ2-1, with TRBD2 identical over 7 bases. Per germline, CDR1 SGHVT and CDR2 SQSDAQ. The junction had 12 bases not matched to a gene; V was cut back by 1 base and J by 12 bases. There are 15 residues in the CDR3.

This chain links TRBV10-2 with TRBJ2-1; 9 bases line up with TRBD2. V lost 2 bases and J lost 9; bases outside the gene matches: 5. Germline V gene lookup returns CDR1 WSHSY and CDR2 SAAADI. This CDR3 region has 14 residues. CDR3 nucleotides: TGCGCCAGCAGTGAGCCGGGACTAGCACCTGAGCAGTTCTTC. Its translation is CASSEPGLAPEQFF.

This clonotype has a handful of counts. The V and J genes are TRBV5-1 and TRBJ2-7, with 7 bases that match TRBD1. Germline values: CDR1 SGHRS, CDR2 YFSETQ. V was clipped by 0 bases and J by 3 bases; unmatched bases: 6. CDR3 length: 15 residues. The CDR3 loop reads CASSLGDSNYYEQYV. In DNA form, the CDR3 reads TGCGCCAGCAGCTTGGGGGACAGCAACTACTACGAGCAGTACGTC.

CDR3 in amino acids: CASAASTEAFF. The CDR3 nucleotides read TGTGCCAGCGCTGCCTCAACGGAAGCTTTCTTT. This chain joins TRBV6-8 and TRBJ1-1; D remains unclear. The CDR3 is 11 amino acids. V was shortened by 8 bases and J by 8 bases, with 12 bases between the two germline ends. Germline V gene data show CDR1 as MNHGY and CDR2 as SAAAGT.

This clonotype came up a few times. CDR3 loop: CASSFLGQYNEQFF. The DNA of the CDR3 is TGTGCCAGCAGTTTCCTGGGACAGTACAATGAGCAGTTCTTC. The V call is TRBV28, the J call TRBJ2-1; 7 nucleotides agree with TRBD1. CDR3 length: 14 residues. The V segment lost 3 bases and the J segment 4 bases; nucleotides outside the gene matches: 3. The germline CDR1 and CDR2 sequences are MDHEN and SYDVKM.

This clonotype was seen a few times. The chain joins TRBV7-2 to TRBJ2-3, with a tentative D call TRBD2 (6 bases). This CDR3 has 14 residues. Trimming stripped 5 bases from V and 6 bases from J, with 15 bases between. Looked up from germline, CDR1 is SGHTA and CDR2 is FQGNSA. The CDR3 loop reads CASSASDEMDTQYF. The DNA for the CDR3 is TGTGCCAGCAGCGCTAGCGATGAGATGGATACGCAGTATTTT.

This clonotype was seen ten or more times. The CDR3 DNA sequence: TGTGCCAGCAGCTGGCGCCTAGCGGGGGGGCGCACCGGGGAGCTGTTTTTT. This codes for CASSWRLAGGRTGELFF. This chain uses TRBV7-2 with TRBJ2-2; 12 nucleotides align to TRBD2. The V gene end was trimmed by 4 bases and the J gene end by 4 bases; junction bases not matched to a gene: 7. The CDR3 runs 17 residues. From germline, CDR1 is SGHTA and CDR2 FQGNSA.

The chain links TRBV6-2 or TRBV6-3 to TRBJ2-1; D tentatively reads TRBD1 or TRBD2 (5 bases each). Trimming cost V 0 bases and J 4 bases, with 13 bases left between them. The CDR3 has 16 amino acids. Germline V gene sequence: CDR1 MNHEY, CDR2 SVGEGT. This CDR3 is CASSYSMGVVYNEQFF. CDR3 coding DNA: TGTGCCAGCAGTTACTCGATGGGGGTGGTATACAATGAGCAGTTCTTC.

The chain has TRBV7-9 and TRBJ2-3, with 9 bases matching TRBD2. Trimming at V came to 5 bases and at J to 3 bases, leaving 12 bases not matched to a gene. Germline CDR1 reads SEHNR; CDR2 reads FQNEAQ (reference sequence). The CDR3 has 17 residues. The CDR3 sequence: CASSDRASGVVTDTQYF. The CDR3, as DNA: TGTGCCAGCAGCGACCGAGCTAGCGGGGTAGTAACAGATACGCAGTATTTT.

This clonotype was counted between two and nine times. V and J are TRBV5-5 and TRBJ2-2, with D perhaps being TRBD1 or TRBD2 (6 bases each). The CDR3 is 16 amino acids. Per the germline V gene, CDR1 is SGHKS and CDR2 is YYEKEE (reference sequence). Deletions cut 6 bases from V and 4 bases from J, with 19 bases between. CDR3 sequence (DNA): TGTGCCAGCACCATGACTAGGGGGGCTGGCACCGGGGAGCTGTTTTTT. This codes for CASTMTRGAGTGELFF.

J is TRBJ1-5 and V is TRBV4-3, with D hard to call. The CDR3 has 15 residues. Germline CDR1 is LGHNA and CDR2 is YSLEER. V was pared by 0 bases and J by 5 bases, with 11 bases between. Written as DNA, the CDR3 is TGCGCCAGCAGCCAAGATAACGTCGCCCATCAGCCCCAGCATTTT. Its translation is CASSQDNVAHQPQHF.